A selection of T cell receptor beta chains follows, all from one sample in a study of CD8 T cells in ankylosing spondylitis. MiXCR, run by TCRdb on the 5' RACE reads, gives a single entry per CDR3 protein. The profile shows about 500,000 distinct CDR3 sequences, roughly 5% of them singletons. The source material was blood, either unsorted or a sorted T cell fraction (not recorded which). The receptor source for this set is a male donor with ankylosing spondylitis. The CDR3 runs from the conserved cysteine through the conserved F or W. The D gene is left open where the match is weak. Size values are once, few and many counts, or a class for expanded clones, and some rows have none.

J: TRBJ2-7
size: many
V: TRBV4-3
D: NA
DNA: TGCGCCAGCAGCCATACCCCGACGACAATTGACGCCTTC
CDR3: CASSHTPTTIDAF

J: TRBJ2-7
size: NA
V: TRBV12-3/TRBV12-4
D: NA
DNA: TGTGCCAGCAGTTCCCCCGAGGACAGGGAGGGAGAGCAGTACTTC
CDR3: CASSSPEDREGEQYF

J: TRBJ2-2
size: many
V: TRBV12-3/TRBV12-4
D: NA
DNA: TGTGCCAGCAGCCCCGGGGCTGTAGAAACCGGGGAGCTGTTTTTT
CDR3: CASSPGAVETGELFF

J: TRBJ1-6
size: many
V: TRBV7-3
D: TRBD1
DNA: TGTGCCAGCAGCTTACATGGGCAGGGGGCCTCCTATAATTCACCCCTCCACTTT
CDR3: CASSLHGQGASYNSPLHF

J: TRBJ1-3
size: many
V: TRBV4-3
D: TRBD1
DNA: TGCGCCAGCAGCCAAGATCAACGGGAGGGACAGGGGGCGTTTGGAAACACCATATATTTT
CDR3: CASSQDQREGQGAFGNTIYF

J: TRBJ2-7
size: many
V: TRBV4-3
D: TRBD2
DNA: TGCGCCAGCAGCCGAGACCGAGCGGGAGGGCTCGAGCAGTACTTC
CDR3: CASSRDRAGGLEQYF

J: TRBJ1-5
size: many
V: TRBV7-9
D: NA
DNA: TGTGCCAGCAGCGCGGGGAATAGCAATCAGCCCCAGCATTTT
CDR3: CASSAGNSNQPQHF

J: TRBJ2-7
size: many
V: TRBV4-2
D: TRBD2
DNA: TGTGCCAGCAGCCAAGATGGGACTAGCGGGTCCTACGAGCAGTACTTC
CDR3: CASSQDGTSGSYEQYF

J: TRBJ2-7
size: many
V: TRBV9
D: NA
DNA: TGTGCCAGCAGCGTCGAAGACAGGTACGAGCAGTACTTC
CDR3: CASSVEDRYEQYF

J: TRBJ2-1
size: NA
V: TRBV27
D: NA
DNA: TGTGCCAGCAGTCAACGACAGCGGACTTCACTAAGGAGCTCCTACAATGAGCAGTTCTTC
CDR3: CASSQRQRTSLRSSYNEQFF

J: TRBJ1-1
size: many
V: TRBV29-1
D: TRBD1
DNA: TGCAGCGTGGCCTTCGCAGGGGGAGGTAATGAAGCTTTCTTT
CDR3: CSVAFAGGGNEAFF

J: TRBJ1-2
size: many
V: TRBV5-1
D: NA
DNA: TGCGCCAGCAGCTTGGATGGAGACTCTGGCTACACCTTC
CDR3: CASSLDGDSGYTF

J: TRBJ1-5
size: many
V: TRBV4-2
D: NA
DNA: TGTGCCAGCAGCCAAGAAAGGGGGGGTGAACTTCAGCATTTT
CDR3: CASSQERGGELQHF

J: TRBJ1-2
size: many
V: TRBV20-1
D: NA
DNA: TGCAGTGCTGAAAACCTGAGACAGTACTATGGCTACACCTTC
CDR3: CSAENLRQYYGYTF

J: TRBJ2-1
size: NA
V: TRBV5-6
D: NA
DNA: TGTGCCAGCAGCCTGGGGCTACCCTACAATGAGCAGTTCTTC
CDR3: CASSLGLPYNEQFF

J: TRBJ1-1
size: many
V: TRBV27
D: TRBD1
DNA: TGTGCCAGCAGTTCAGGGGGAGAAAACACTGAAGCTTTCTTT
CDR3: CASSSGGENTEAFF

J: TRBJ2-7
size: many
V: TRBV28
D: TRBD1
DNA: TGTGCCAGCAGCCAAAATCAGGGGGTCGGCTCCTACGAGCAGTACTTC
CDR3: CASSQNQGVGSYEQYF

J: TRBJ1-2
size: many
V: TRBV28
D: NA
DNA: TGTGCCAGCAGTACTTGGACCGAAATTACTAACTATGGCTACACCTTC
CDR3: CASSTWTEITNYGYTF

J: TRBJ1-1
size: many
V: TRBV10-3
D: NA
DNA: TGTGCCATCAGTGAGTCCAGGGGAACTGAAGCTTTCTTT
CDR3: CAISESRGTEAFF

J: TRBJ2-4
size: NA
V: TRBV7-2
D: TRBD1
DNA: TGTGCCAGCAGTTACCGGGACAGGGGAGTCATTCAGTACTTC
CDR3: CASSYRDRGVIQYF

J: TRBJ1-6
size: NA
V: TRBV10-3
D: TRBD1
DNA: TGTGCCATGGGGGACAGTAATTCACCCCTCCACTTT
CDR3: CAMGDSNSPLHF

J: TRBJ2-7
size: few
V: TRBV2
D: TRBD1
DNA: TGTGCCAGCGCCCGGACAGGGGGATACGAGCAGTACTTC
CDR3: CASARTGGYEQYF

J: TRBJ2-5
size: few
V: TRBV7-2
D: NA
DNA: TGTGCCAGCAGCCCCGAAACGGGGTCAGCCCAGTACTTC
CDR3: CASSPETGSAQYF

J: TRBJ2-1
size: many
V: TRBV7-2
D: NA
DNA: TGTGCCAGCAGCCCCCGCGCACGGACATACAATGAGCAGTTCTTC
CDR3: CASSPRARTYNEQFF

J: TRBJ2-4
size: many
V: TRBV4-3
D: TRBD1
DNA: TGCGCCAGCAGCCAAGACCCGGGACAGGGGACAAACATTCAGTACTTC
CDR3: CASSQDPGQGTNIQYF

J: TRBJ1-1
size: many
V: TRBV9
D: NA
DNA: TGTGCCAGCAGCGTAGTTGTGGATACTGAAGCTTTCTTT
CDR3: CASSVVVDTEAFF

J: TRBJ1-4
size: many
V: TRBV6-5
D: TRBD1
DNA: TGTGCCAGCAGTTACTCAATCGGACAGGGTTATAATGAAAAACTGTTTTTT
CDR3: CASSYSIGQGYNEKLFF